The TCR beta chain described here comes from a study of blood T cell repertoires in COVID-19. Across the study: Material from acute and convalescent COVID-19 was sourced from the United States, Italy and Spain. Nucleic acid was either cDNA or gDNA, and it came from T cells, B-cell-depleted T cells, or PBMCs.

Germline V CDR1 and CDR2: SEHNR, FQNEAQ (reference sequence). J gave up 5 bases and V 2 bases, and 6 bases lay outside the gene matches. The CDR3 is 16 residues long. In the source study's methods: Reference gene primer amplification in the assay estimated nucleated cell counts. Sequencing was performed with immunoSEQ multiplex PCR; in TCRdb, only in-frame clones are kept and a portion is missing. V, J and clone size are taken as reported in that table, and D and trimming were inferred from the DNA itself. This table has under 300,000 clones, about 80% appearing once. What was sequenced was peripheral blood. The genes are TRBV7-9 and TRBJ2-1; TRBD1 matches 10 bases. The source is a woman older than 75 with active or convalescent COVID-19. CDR3 bases: TGTGCCAGCAGCTTAAGTGGGACAGGGGTCCACAATGAGCAGTTCTTC. The encoded protein is CASSLSGTGVHNEQFF.